The sequence of this T cell receptor beta chain was determined in a study of blood T cell repertoires in COVID-19. There are a few counts of this clone. The junction had 6 bases not matched to a gene; V was cut back by 1 base and J by 2 bases. Germline CDR1 reads SGHDN; CDR2 reads FVKESK. The CDR3 has 16 residues. Here immunoSEQ multiplex PCR was the method, and the copy in TCRdb shows in-frame clones only, minus some. The sample consists of roughly 150,000 clones, around 80% of them appearing once. Input material: PBMCs or T cells enriched from blood (not recorded which). The sequence was collected from a woman aged 55-70 years who had recovered from COVID-19. This chain joins TRBV14 and TRBJ2-3; 7 nucleotides agree with TRBD2. The CDR3 sequence: CASSQVAGVVTDTQYF. CDR3 bases: TGTGCCAGCAGCCAAGTTGCGGGGGTAGTCACAGATACGCAGTATTTT.